This T cell receptor beta chain was observed in a study of T cells in narcolepsy. Study-wide results and limits: Same-patient CSF and blood CD4+ T cell clonotypes included HCRT-specific and TRIB2-specific autoreactive ones. Autoreactive clonotypes reportedly recurred in blood of same and different patients, not controls.

Using immunoSEQ multiplex PCR, the repertoire was profiled, and TCRdb retains in-frame clones only, with some absent. The repertoire consists of 25,000 to 35,000 clones, with roughly 90% occurring once and the leading ten covering more than 0.95%. Germline CDR1 LNHDA, CDR2 SQIVND (reference sequence). CDR3 length: 16 residues. With respect to this clone: What it recognizes is unknown. At one boundary the junction diverges from the germline segment, which might be a read error.

The sequence derives from a human donor with narcolepsy. The chain recombines TRBV19 with TRBJ2-5; D not resolved. Sequencing was performed on CD45RA- memory CD4+ T cells from PBMCs. CDR3 amino acids: CASSIGWSNNQETQYF. In nucleotides, the CDR3 is TGTGCCAGTAGTATAGGATGGTCAAACAACCAGGAGACCCAGTACTTC. The full variable domain, its missing parts supplied by reference TRBV19 and TRBJ2-5, is DGGITQSPKYLFRKEGQNVTLSCEQNLNHDAMYWYRQDPGQGLRLIYYSQIVNDFQKGDIAEGYSVSREKKESFPLTVTSAQKNPTAFYLCASSIGWSNNQETQYFGPGTRLLVL.